Each of the 15 T cell receptor beta chains below was sequenced from the same sample in a study of shared clonotypes between healthy human individuals. The data were produced by immunoSEQ multiplex PCR, yet TCRdb's version contains in-frame clones alone and is incomplete. The repertoire holds roughly 2,500,000 clones, with 80% to 95% as singletons. Material: naive CD4+ T cells from PBMCs. Sample subset: CD45RA+ positively selected. The receptors were gathered from a man aged 18 to 30 in good health. Some clones in this sample may be carry-over from other donors' samples.

The V call is TRBV5-1, the J call TRBJ2-7; TRBD2 aligns across 9 bases. CDR1 SGHRS and CDR2 YFSETQ come from the germline V gene. This CDR3 contains 15 residues. V shed 2 bases and J 6 bases; nucleotides not matched to a gene: 9. DNA of the CDR3: TGCGCCAGCAGCTTCCTTCAGGGACTAGCTGGCGAGCAGTACTTC. Translation: CASSFLQGLAGEQYF.

The chain uses TRBV11-2 and TRBJ2-1, with TRBD1 matching 9 bases. Losses at the gene ends were 6 bases for V and 6 bases for J; bases not matched to a gene: 9. The CDR3 consists of 15 residues. Germline-derived CDR1 and CDR2 are SGHAT and FQNNGV. The DNA for the CDR3 is TGTGCCAGCAGTTCACAGGGGGCCAAGGGCAATGAGCAGTTCTTC. Protein product: CASSSQGAKGNEQFF.

This chain links TRBV6-5 with TRBJ2-2; D remains unclear. This CDR3 is 12 amino acids long. The V and J ends lost 6 bases and 5 bases respectively, with 7 bases between them. Germline V gene data show CDR1 as MNHEY and CDR2 as SVGAGI. CDR3 loop: CASRDFTGELFF. CDR3 bases: TGTGCCAGCAGGGATTTTACCGGGGAGCTGTTTTTT.

The chain joins TRBV28 to TRBJ1-1; a weak D match, TRBD1 (5 bases). Trimming removed 3 bases from V and 10 bases from J, with 12 bases in between. Germline-derived CDR1 and CDR2 are MDHEN and SYDVKM. The CDR3 totals 12 residues. The CDR3 sequence: CASSFSRVGAFF. The CDR3 bases are TGTGCCAGCAGTTTCTCCAGGGTAGGAGCTTTCTTT.

This rearrangement joins TRBV7-9 to TRBJ2-7, with 10 bases identical to TRBD2. Germline CDR1 reads SEHNR; CDR2 reads FQNEAQ (reference sequence). The V gene end was trimmed by 0 bases and the J gene end by 0 bases; junction bases not matched to a gene: 2. The CDR3 totals 16 residues. The CDR3 DNA follows: TGTGCCAGCAGCTTAGCACTAGCGGGACGCTCCTACGAGCAGTACTTC. Translation gives CASSLALAGRSYEQYF.

Only one count was recorded for this clone. The chain has TRBV29-1 and TRBJ2-7, with TRBD1 identical over 7 bases. The length of the CDR3 is 14 residues. Germline CDR1 reads SQVTM; CDR2 reads ANQGSEA. J gave up 4 bases and V 5 bases, and 11 bases lay outside the gene matches. In DNA, the CDR3 is TGCAGCGTTCCCACCAACAGGGGATCTTACGAGCAGTACTTC. This translates into CSVPTNRGSYEQYF.

J is TRBJ1-1 and V is TRBV29-1; TRBD1 matches 7 bases. Looked up from germline, CDR1 is SQVTM and CDR2 is ANQGSEA. The CDR3 totals 12 residues. V dropped 7 bases and J dropped 5; count of bases not matched to a gene: 7. The CDR3: CSAGGPGTEAFF. In DNA form, the CDR3 reads TGCAGCGCAGGGGGGCCGGGGACTGAAGCTTTCTTT.

The V call is TRBV28, the J call TRBJ1-2, with 8 nucleotides matching TRBD1. Germline V lookup: CDR1 MDHEN, CDR2 SYDVKM. This CDR3 is built from 15 residues. V dropped 6 bases and J dropped 3; count of bases not matched to a gene: 9. CDR3 sequence reads: CASSRRGRVDYGYTF. The CDR3 DNA reads as TGTGCCAGCAGCCGCAGGGGGCGGGTGGACTATGGCTACACCTTC.

This chain joins TRBV11-3 and TRBJ2-2; 7 bases are shared with TRBD2. Trimming at V came to 0 bases and at J to 1 base, leaving 2 bases not matched to a gene. CDR1 is SGHNT, CDR2 YENEEA, per germline. There are 16 residues in the CDR3. CDR3 DNA: TGTGCCAGCAGCTTAGAGGGCGGGAGGAACACCGGGGAGCTGTTTTTT. It encodes CASSLEGGRNTGELFF. Full variable domain (rest looked up from reference TRBV11-3 and TRBJ2-2): EAGVVQSPRYKIIEKKQPVAFWCNPISGHNTLYWYLQNLGQGPELLIRYENEEAVDDSQLPKDRFSAERLKGVDSTLKIQPAELGDSAVYLCASSLEGGRNTGELFFGEGSRLTVL.

V gene TRBV4-2 combines with J gene TRBJ2-1; TRBD2 agrees at 7 bases. The CDR3 contains 17 residues. J gave up 4 bases and V 0 bases, and 9 bases lay outside the gene matches. Germline assignment: CDR1 LGHNA and CDR2 YNFKEQ. CDR3 protein: CASSQDQGGRAYNEQFF. DNA of the CDR3: TGTGCCAGCAGCCAAGATCAGGGAGGGCGGGCGTACAATGAGCAGTTCTTC.

The chain carries TRBV5-1 and TRBJ2-7; tentatively, D is TRBD1 or TRBD2 (6 bases each). Trimming shortened V by 0 bases and J by 5 bases, and 12 bases separated the two germline ends. The CDR3 is 14 amino acids. The germline gives CDR1 SGHRS, CDR2 YFSETQ. Here the CDR3 DNA reads TGCGCCAGCAGCTTGGAGCCGGGGGCCCACGAGCAGTACTTC. Its translation: CASSLEPGAHEQYF. The whole variable domain, remainder taken from reference TRBV5-1 and TRBJ2-7, is KAGVTQTPRYLIKTRGQQVTLSCSPISGHRSVSWYQQTPGQGLQFLFEYFSETQRNKGNFPGRFSGRQFSNSRSEMNVSTLELGDSALYLCASSLEPGAHEQYFGPGTRLTVT.

The DNA for the CDR3 is TGTGCCAGCAGCTTATGGGCTAGCGGGAACAATGAGCAGTTCTTC. Translating it yields CASSLWASGNNEQFF. The V and J genes are TRBV11-2 and TRBJ2-1; 9 bases map to TRBD2. This CDR3 is built from 15 residues. Germline V gives CDR1 SGHAT, CDR2 FQNNGV. Germline trimming cut 2 bases from V and 5 bases from J; bases unmatched to any gene: 4. The variable domain in full, completed from reference TRBV11-2 and TRBJ2-1, reads EAGVAQSPRYKIIEKRQSVAFWCNPISGHATLYWYQQILGQGPKLLIQFQNNGVVDDSQLPKDRFSAERLKGVDSTLKIQPAKLEDSAVYLCASSLWASGNNEQFFGPGTRLTVL.

The chain combines TRBV4-1 with TRBJ1-1, with D possibly TRBD1 on 6 matching bases. Between the trimmed V and J ends, which lost 1 base and 1 base, there was a span of 10 bases. This CDR3 is 15 amino acids long. Germline V gene data show CDR1 as MGHRA and CDR2 as YSYEKL. The CDR3 region is CASSQADRENTEAFF. Here the CDR3 DNA reads TGCGCCAGCAGCCAAGCGGACAGAGAGAACACTGAAGCTTTCTTT.

V and J are TRBV10-1 and TRBJ2-7; D may be TRBD1 (6 bases). This CDR3 region has 15 residues. Germline CDR1 is WNHNN and CDR2 is SYGVQD (reference sequence). Between the trimmed V and J ends, which lost 2 bases and 2 bases, there was a span of 13 bases. The CDR3 protein is CASSESGGRTYEQYF. CDR3 in DNA: TGCGCCAGCAGTGAGAGTGGGGGCCGAACCTACGAGCAGTACTTC.

CDR3 in DNA: TGTGCCAGCAGTCAAGGACTAGCGGGGCTCACAGATACGCAGTATTTT. Translation gives CASSQGLAGLTDTQYF. V usage is TRBV6-1 and J usage is TRBJ2-3, with 12 bases that match TRBD2. Per the germline V gene, CDR1 is MNHNS and CDR2 is SASEGT. The CDR3 is 16 residues long. Trimming removed 5 bases from V and 2 bases from J; junction bases left unmatched: 5.